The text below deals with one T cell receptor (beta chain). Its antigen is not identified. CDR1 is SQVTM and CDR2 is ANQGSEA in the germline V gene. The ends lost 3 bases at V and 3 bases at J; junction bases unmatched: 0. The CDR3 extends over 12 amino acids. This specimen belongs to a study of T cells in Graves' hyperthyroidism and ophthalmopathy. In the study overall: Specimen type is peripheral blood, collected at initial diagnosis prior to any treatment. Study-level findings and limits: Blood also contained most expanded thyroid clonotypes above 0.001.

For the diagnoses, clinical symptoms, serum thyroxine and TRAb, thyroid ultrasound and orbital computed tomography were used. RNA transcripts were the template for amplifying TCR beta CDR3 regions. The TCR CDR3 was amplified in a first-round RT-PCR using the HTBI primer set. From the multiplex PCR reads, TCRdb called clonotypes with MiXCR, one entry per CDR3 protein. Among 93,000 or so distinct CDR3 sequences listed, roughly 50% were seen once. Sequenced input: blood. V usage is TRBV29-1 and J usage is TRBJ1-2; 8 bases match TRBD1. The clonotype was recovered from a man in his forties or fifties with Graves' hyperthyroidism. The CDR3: CSVETGDYGYTF. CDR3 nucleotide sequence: TGCAGCGTTGAGACAGGGGACTATGGCTACACCTTC. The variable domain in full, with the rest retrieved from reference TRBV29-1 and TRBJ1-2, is SAVISQKPSRDICQRGTSLTIQCQVDSQVTMMFWYRQQPGQSLTLIATANQGSEATYESGFVIDKFPISRPNLTFSTLTVSNMSPEDSSIYLCSVETGDYGYTFGSGTRLTVV.